The clone carrying this T cell receptor (beta chain) occurred a few times. Its matching antigen is unknown. The sample is drawn from a study of T-cell memory formation after mild COVID-19. Germline V lookup: CDR1 DFQATT, CDR2 SNEGSKA (reference sequence). Between the trimmed V and J ends, which lost 5 bases and 6 bases, there was a span of 12 bases. There are 12 residues in the CDR3. Whole-study results and caveats: Contracting CD8+ clones were enriched in EMRA, CD4+ mainly in CM and EM. Several responding clones turned up in pre-infection memory, indicating that cross-reactive memory may have taken part. A second wave expanding day 15 to 37 was CD4+-biased; contracting clones were balanced.

TCRdb re-analysed the 5' RACE reads in MiXCR, keeping a single row per CDR3 protein. In the table there are around 50,000 distinct CDR3 sequences, 27% of which are singletons. The sequence derives from a man aged 18 to 35 who had mild COVID-19 (a few samples of this study predate the infection). Cell type and time point are not known. This chain links TRBV20-1 with TRBJ2-3, with D unclear. What was sequenced was PBMCs or a T cell subset sorted from them (not recorded which). CDR3 protein: CSAWADGDTQYF. CDR3 bases: TGCAGTGCTTGGGCCGACGGGGATACGCAGTATTTT.